Below, 16 T cell receptor beta chains from the same sample are listed, as sequenced in a study of shared T cell receptors in the human thymus (dated by TCRdb to the early 2020s). Preparation of the library involved the immunoSEQ multiplex PCR assay. This is the immuneACCESS table as TCRdb keeps it, with only in-frame sequences that have V and J called. A part of the clones is gone; compared with another copy, unresolved V genes explain less than half, and the rest is unexplained. A total of 500,000 to 550,000 clones appear in this sample, around 82% of them only once. Around 0.012% of the sample belongs to the ten largest clones. These data were also filed under a second study, of human thymus T cells.

Input material: thymocytes. The origin of the receptors is a boy younger than two with a congenital heart defect. Donor details come from another sample of the same person, matched by shared clones.

The chain combines TRBV2 with TRBJ2-3; TRBD2 is a possible D gene (6 bases). Germline CDR1 SNHLY, CDR2 FYNNEI. V lost 2 bases and J 1 base, leaving 10 bases between the germline ends. This CDR3 is 15 amino acids long. This chain's CDR3 is CASSEREPGTDTQYF. For the CDR3, the DNA is TGTGCCAGCAGTGAACGGGAGCCGGGCACAGATACGCAGTATTTT.

The chain's CDR3 is CASSLAGSAGERYEQYF. The CDR3 DNA sequence: TGTGCCAGCAGCTTAGCGGGGTCAGCGGGAGAGCGCTACGAGCAGTACTTC. The chain carries TRBV13 and TRBJ2-7; 8 bases are shared with TRBD2. The germline gives CDR1 PRHDT, CDR2 FYEKMQ (reference sequence). This CDR3 contains 17 residues. V shed 1 base, J shed 3 bases, and the junction held 11 bases outside the gene matches. The variable domain in full, completed from reference TRBV13 and TRBJ2-7, reads AAGVIQSPRHLIKEKRETATLKCYPIPRHDTVYWYQQGPGQDPQFLISFYEKMQSDKGSIPDRFSAQQFSDYHSELNMSSLELGDSALYFCASSLAGSAGERYEQYFGPGTRLTVT.

The chain combines TRBV18 with TRBJ1-2; maybe TRBD1 (5 bases). The ends were cut back, 2 bases at V and 5 bases at J, with 12 bases in the middle. From germline, CDR1 is KGHSH and CDR2 LQKENI. CDR3 length: 14 residues. The CDR3 DNA is TGTGCCAGCTCACCATCCAGGGCCGGATATGGCTACACCTTC. It is translated as CASSPSRAGYGYTF.

This clone was seen once. The chain is built from TRBV14 and TRBJ1-1; D unclear. CDR1 is SGHDN and CDR2 is FVKESK in the germline V gene. CDR3 length equals 13 residues. The germline V and J ends were trimmed by 4 bases and 3 bases, with 9 bases remaining between them. The CDR3 coding sequence is TGTGCCAGCAGCCCCCCCCAGGACACTGAAGCTTTCTTT. It yields the protein CASSPPQDTEAFF.

This clone has more than one count but fewer than ten. The rearrangement links TRBV4-3 to TRBJ2-3; 10 bases match TRBD1. CDR3 length: 14 amino acids. With 4 bases clipped from V and 6 bases from J, the junction kept 4 bases outside the gene matches. Per germline, CDR1 LGHNA and CDR2 YSLEER. In DNA, the CDR3 is TGCGCCAGCAGCCGGGGACAGGGGTGTGATACGCAGTATTTT. It specifies CASSRGQGCDTQYF.

This rearrangement joins TRBV5-4 to TRBJ1-1, with D possibly matching TRBD1 (6 bases). The germline V gene has CDR1 SGHNT and CDR2 YYREEE (reference sequence). The CDR3 consists of 17 residues. V was clipped by 2 bases and J by 1 base, with 18 bases between them. CDR3 in amino acids: CASSLPGHDGGNTEAFF. The DNA for the CDR3 is TGTGCCAGCAGCTTACCGGGACACGATGGAGGGAACACTGAAGCTTTCTTT.

The chain joins TRBV29-1 to TRBJ2-1, with 8 positions matching TRBD2. This CDR3 contains 16 residues. V lost 6 bases and J lost 5; bases outside the gene matches: 15. The germline gives CDR1 SQVTM, CDR2 ANQGSEA. CDR3 in DNA: TGCAGCGTGCTTAGCGGGATAGGAGCCCCAAACAATGAGCAGTTCTTC. It encodes CSVLSGIGAPNNEQFF.

The genes are TRBV7-9 and TRBJ2-1; 12 nucleotides line up with TRBD2. With V trimmed by 5 bases and J by 5 bases, 13 bases remained unmatched. CDR1 and CDR2 (germline): SEHNR, FQNEAQ (reference sequence). This CDR3 has 18 amino acids. CDR3 loop: CASSPLLAGGGYHNEQFF. CDR3 bases: TGTGCCAGCAGCCCCTTACTAGCGGGGGGTGGGTATCACAATGAGCAGTTCTTC.

The chain employs TRBV5-6 and TRBJ2-3; D call uncertain. Germline V CDR1 and CDR2: SGHDT, YYEEEE. This CDR3 is built from 11 residues. Deletions cut 3 bases from V and 6 bases from J, with 5 bases between. The CDR3 loop reads CASSSMDTQYF. The CDR3 DNA reads TGTGCCAGCAGCTCCATGGATACGCAGTATTTT. The whole variable domain, filled in from reference TRBV5-6 and TRBJ2-3, reads DAGVTQSPTHLIKTRGQQVTLRCSPKSGHDTVSWYQQALGQGPQFIFQYYEEEERQRGNFPDRFSGHQFPNYSSELNVNALLLGDSALYLCASSSMDTQYFGPGTRLTVL.

The rearrangement uses TRBV6-1 and TRBJ1-5, with D perhaps matching TRBD1 (6 bases). The V gene lost 2 bases and the J gene lost 2 bases, with 10 bases spanning the gap. This CDR3 contains 15 residues. Per the germline V gene, CDR1 is MNHNS and CDR2 is SASEGT. The CDR3 coding sequence is TGTGCCAGCAGTGAATTAAGGACAGGCAATCAGCCCCAGCATTTT. The encoded protein is CASSELRTGNQPQHF.

The CDR3 spells CASSDGREGETQYF. DNA for the CDR3: TGTGCCAGCAGTGATGGGCGGGAGGGAGAGACCCAGTACTTC. The V and J genes are TRBV25-1 and TRBJ2-5; 9 bases are shared with TRBD2. The germline V gene has CDR1 MGHDK and CDR2 SYGVNS. The CDR3 consists of 14 residues. With V trimmed by 3 bases and J by 4 bases, 3 bases remained unmatched.

In its sample, this clone was seen a few times. CDR3 DNA sequence: TGTGCCAGCGGGGAGGCGGGACTCTCTGGAAACACCATATATTTT. Translation: CASGEAGLSGNTIYF. The gene calls are TRBV7-9 and TRBJ1-3, with D possibly being TRBD1 (5 bases). This CDR3 contains 15 residues. Germline CDR1 reads SEHNR; CDR2 reads FQNEAQ (reference sequence). Trimming removed 8 bases at V and 0 bases at J, with 14 bases between.

This chain's CDR3 is CASSPYTGGTDTEAFF. The DNA for the CDR3 is TGTGCCAGCAGTCCCTACACAGGGGGAACCGACACTGAAGCTTTCTTT. The chain has TRBV27 and TRBJ1-1; TRBD1 aligns across 8 bases. Germline V gene sequence: CDR1 MNHEY, CDR2 SMNVEV (reference sequence). V dropped 5 bases and J dropped 3; count of bases not matched to a gene: 11. The CDR3 contains 16 residues.

The J gene is TRBJ2-7, the V gene TRBV27, with D tentatively TRBD2 (6 bases). V was clipped by 5 bases and J by 6 bases, with 26 bases between them. The CDR3 has 17 residues. Per the germline V gene, CDR1 is MNHEY and CDR2 is SMNVEV (reference sequence). In DNA, the CDR3 is TGTGCCAGCAGTCCAACCAAGAGGCCTCCCGGGAGCCGCGAGCAGTACTTC. Protein product: CASSPTKRPPGSREQYF.

This chain connects TRBV5-8 to TRBJ2-5, with 9 bases aligning to TRBD1. Gene TRBJ2-7 matches the end of the DNA better, so the J call may be wrong. The CDR3 loop spans 14 amino acids. Looked up from germline, CDR1 is SGHTS and CDR2 is YDEGEE. The CDR3 DNA follows: TGTGCCAGCAGCTTTCCGGGACAGGGAGGCGAGCAGTACTTC. Translated: CASSFPGQGGEQYF.

The chain combines TRBV4-3 with TRBJ2-7, with 10 bases that match TRBD1. The V and J ends lost 1 base and 3 bases, in that order; junction bases with no gene match: 6. The CDR3 is 16 amino acids. Germline values: CDR1 LGHNA, CDR2 YSLEER. This CDR3 reads CASSQVSGTGVYEQYF. The CDR3 nucleotides are TGCGCCAGCAGCCAAGTCTCCGGGACAGGGGTCTACGAGCAGTACTTC.